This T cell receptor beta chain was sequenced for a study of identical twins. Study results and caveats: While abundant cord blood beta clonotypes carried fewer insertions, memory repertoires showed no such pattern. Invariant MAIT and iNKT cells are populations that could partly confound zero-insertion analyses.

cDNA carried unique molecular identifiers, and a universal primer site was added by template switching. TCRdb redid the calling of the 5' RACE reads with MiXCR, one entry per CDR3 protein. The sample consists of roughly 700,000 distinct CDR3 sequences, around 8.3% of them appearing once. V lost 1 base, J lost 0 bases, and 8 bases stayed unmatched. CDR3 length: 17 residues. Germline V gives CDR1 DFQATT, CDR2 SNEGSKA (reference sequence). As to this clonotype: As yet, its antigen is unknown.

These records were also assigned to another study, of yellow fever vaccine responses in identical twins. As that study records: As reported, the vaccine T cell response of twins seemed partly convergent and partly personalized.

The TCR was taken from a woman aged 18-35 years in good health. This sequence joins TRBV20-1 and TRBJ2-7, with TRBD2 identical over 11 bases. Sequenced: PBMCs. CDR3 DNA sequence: TGCAGTGCTAGAGGCAAATATAGCGGGAGGGACTCCTACGAGCAGTACTTC. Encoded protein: CSARGKYSGRDSYEQYF.